These T cell receptor beta chains were read from a single sample in a study of PD-L1 blockade in urothelial cancer. The assay was immunoSEQ multiplex PCR, and TCRdb's table has in-frame clones only and misses some. The sample has about 37,000 clones, 70% to 85% seen once. The material sequenced was PBMCs, taken around atezolizumab (anti-PD-L1) treatment. These receptors all come from a man in his 60s with urothelial cancer. Each CDR3 is given with its conserved first and last residue. Fields, in order: CDR3 protein, V gene, CDR3 length.

cdr3_aa: CASSLARIPDTEAFF
v_call: TRBV7-2
cdr3_length: 15

cdr3_aa: CASSRGTALLGQYF
v_call: TRBV5-6
cdr3_length: 14

cdr3_aa: CASSSVPRQGSPDTQYF
v_call: TRBV28
cdr3_length: 17

cdr3_aa: CAWTFGANVLTF
v_call: TRBV30
cdr3_length: 12

cdr3_aa: CATSRGWDTGELFF
v_call: TRBV15
cdr3_length: 14

cdr3_aa: CASGTSGGSSYNEQFF
v_call: TRBV28
cdr3_length: 16

cdr3_aa: CASSQGRGRGHGEQYF
v_call: TRBV14
cdr3_length: 16

cdr3_aa: CASSIDSNSNQPQHF
v_call: TRBV19
cdr3_length: 15

cdr3_aa: CASSATGGNTGELFF
v_call: TRBV2
cdr3_length: 15

cdr3_aa: CASSGGGPNTGELFF
v_call: TRBV5-8
cdr3_length: 15

cdr3_aa: CASSQDGGTDTQYF
v_call: TRBV28
cdr3_length: 14

cdr3_aa: CASSAQTSPDTGELFF
v_call: TRBV7-9
cdr3_length: 16

cdr3_aa: CASSMTSGEYVQYF
v_call: TRBV21-1
cdr3_length: 14

cdr3_aa: CASSDSLNYGYTF
v_call: TRBV6-1
cdr3_length: 13

cdr3_aa: CASSGDWTKIGQFF
v_call: TRBV7-9
cdr3_length: 14

cdr3_aa: CAWSRQGGSYEQYF
v_call: TRBV30
cdr3_length: 14

cdr3_aa: CASSSTGVGANVLTF
v_call: TRBV6-5
cdr3_length: 15

cdr3_aa: CASSPGQFNSPLHF
v_call: TRBV28
cdr3_length: 14

cdr3_aa: CASSPHDSGGINEKLFF
v_call: TRBV27
cdr3_length: 17

cdr3_aa: CASSFRGGAVNEQFF
v_call: TRBV13
cdr3_length: 15

cdr3_aa: CASSLGLLQYF
v_call: TRBV6-1
cdr3_length: 11

cdr3_aa: CASSFAGINQETQYF
v_call: TRBV27
cdr3_length: 15

cdr3_aa: CASTHRTGSLEKLFF
v_call: TRBV6-6
cdr3_length: 15

cdr3_aa: CASSRRQGVYEQYF
v_call: TRBV7-9
cdr3_length: 14

cdr3_aa: CASSLTPGQVYEQYF
v_call: TRBV7-6
cdr3_length: 15

cdr3_aa: CASSYGGSGTGELFF
v_call: TRBV6-5
cdr3_length: 15

cdr3_aa: CASRQGQTSYEQYF
v_call: TRBV18
cdr3_length: 14

cdr3_aa: CASSELTWEAPGRPNYGYTF
v_call: TRBV6-1
cdr3_length: 20

cdr3_aa: CASRLTGGESYEQYF
v_call: TRBV5-5
cdr3_length: 15

cdr3_aa: CASSGLGAAGSPLHF
v_call: TRBV19
cdr3_length: 15

cdr3_aa: CASSIDPGSYEQYF
v_call: TRBV19
cdr3_length: 14

cdr3_aa: CASSALQGGGTDTQYF
v_call: TRBV25-1
cdr3_length: 16